Below are 8 T cell receptor beta chains sequenced from a single sample in a study of regulatory T cells in long-lasting Graves disease. Assembly of TCR beta libraries relied on iRepertoire HTBI primers together with Arm-PCR of CDR3 regions. From the multiplex PCR reads, TCRdb called clonotypes with MiXCR, one entry per CDR3 protein. The sample has hundreds of thousands of distinct CDR3 sequences, more than 15% seen once; the top ten hold 35% to 45%. The time point is: newly diagnosed GD, antithyroid drugs for less than 3 months. RNA from PBMCs was the source of the TCR library. The source material was peripheral blood mononuclear cells (PBMCs), sampled at new diagnosis, from a patient treated with antithyroid drugs. The receptors were gathered from a female donor with Graves disease.

This clonotype was observed at least ten times. This chain connects TRBV20-1 to TRBJ2-3; 13 positions match TRBD2. Germline V lookup: CDR1 DFQATT, CDR2 SNEGSKA (reference sequence). This CDR3 spans 16 amino acids. V trimming: 2 bases; J trimming: 2 bases; junction bases outside the gene matches: 4. CDR3 region: CSARFGTSGNTDTQYF. CDR3 DNA sequence: TGCAGTGCTAGATTCGGGACTAGCGGGAACACAGATACGCAGTATTTT.

This clonotype was picked up a small number of times. A much bigger clone sits one base away, suggesting this may be a read error. The chain has TRBV3-1 and TRBJ2-5; D gene uncertain. V lost 4 bases to trimming and J lost 1 base, with 7 bases between them. The CDR3 extends over 13 amino acids. Germline V lookup: CDR1 LGHDT, CDR2 YNNKEL (reference sequence). CDR3 DNA sequence: TGTGCCAGCAGCCCCCCGCCCCAAGAGACCCAGTACTTC. It yields the protein CASSPPPQETQYF.

This clonotype was recorded many times. This chain uses TRBV12-5 with TRBJ1-1; perhaps TRBD1 as D (5 bases). The CDR3 is made up of 14 amino acids. In germline, CDR1 is LGHNT, CDR2 FRNRAP. Trimming left V 5 bases short and J 5 bases short, with 15 bases between. DNA of the CDR3: TGTGCTAGTGGTCCCGACCCAGGGTGGACTGAAGCTTTCTTT. Protein: CASGPDPGWTEAFF.

This clonotype was seen at least ten times. This rearrangement joins TRBV30 to TRBJ1-2, with D possibly TRBD1 on 5 matching bases. V was clipped by 5 bases and J by 5 bases, with 15 bases between them. The germline CDR1 and CDR2 sequences are GTSNPN and SVGIG (reference sequence). CDR3 length: 13 amino acids. For the CDR3, the DNA is TGTGCCTGGCCCCGGGACGGTCAGTATGGCTACACCTTC. It yields the protein CAWPRDGQYGYTF.

In its sample, this clonotype was seen many times. This clone may be a read error of a much larger clone one base away. This chain uses TRBV28 with TRBJ1-1; tentatively, D is TRBD1 (6 bases). With 2 bases removed from V and 1 base from J, the gap between germline ends came to 11 bases. There are 15 residues in the CDR3. The germline CDR1 and CDR2 sequences are MDHEN and SYDVKM. Here the CDR3 reads CASSLPGDTNTEAFF. CDR3 nucleotide sequence: TGTGCCAGCAGTTTACCAGGGGACACGAACACTGAAGCTTTCTTT.

This clonotype has more than one count but fewer than ten. This rearrangement joins TRBV11-2 to TRBJ2-1, with 11 bases matching TRBD2. The CDR3 has 17 amino acids. V was clipped by 3 bases and J by 1 base; unmatched bases: 5. Per germline, CDR1 SGHAT and CDR2 FQNNGV. DNA of the CDR3: TGTGCCAGCAGCTTGGGACTAGCGGCCACGTCCTACAATGAGCAGTTCTTC. Protein product: CASSLGLAATSYNEQFF.

This clonotype has just a few counts. V is TRBV5-1 and J is TRBJ2-5; 7 bases map to TRBD2. This CDR3 has 15 residues. Germline lookup yields CDR1 SGHRS and CDR2 YFSETQ. Trimming removed 2 bases from V and 2 bases from J; junction bases left unmatched: 6. In nucleotides, the CDR3 is TGCGCCAGCAGCTTATCCGGGGGGAGACAAGAGACCCAGTACTTC. Translating gives CASSLSGGRQETQYF. Full variable domain (missing parts from reference TRBV5-1 and TRBJ2-5): KAGVTQTPRYLIKTRGQQVTLSCSPISGHRSVSWYQQTPGQGLQFLFEYFSETQRNKGNFPGRFSGRQFSNSRSEMNVSTLELGDSALYLCASSLSGGRQETQYFGPGTRLLVL.

This chain links TRBV20-1 with TRBJ2-1, with D possibly TRBD1 on 7 matching bases. Trimming took 1 base from V and 7 from J, leaving 17 bases between them. The germline V gene has CDR1 DFQATT and CDR2 SNEGSKA (reference sequence). The CDR3 is made up of 15 amino acids. The CDR3 coding sequence is TGCAGTGCTAGAGGGGGGAGGACAGGCCTAAATGAGCAGTTCTTC. It specifies CSARGGRTGLNEQFF.